Following are 21 T cell receptor beta chains from one sample sequenced in a study of T cells in localized non-small cell lung cancer. The data were produced by immunoSEQ multiplex PCR, yet TCRdb's version contains in-frame clones alone and is incomplete. The sample has some 24,000 clones; about 86% are singletons. Sequencing used peripheral blood, obtained before any cancer treatment. These receptors all come from a male donor aged 60 or over with stage II squamous cell lung carcinoma.

This clone has more than one count but fewer than ten. The chain carries TRBV6-5 and TRBJ1-6; no clear D gene. CDR3 length: 15 residues. V lost 0 bases and J lost 7, with 10 bases in between. The germline V gene encodes CDR1 MNHEY and CDR2 SVGAGI. CDR3 in DNA: TGTGCCAGCAGTTACTCGAATATTCTGAATTCACCCCTCCACTTT. Its protein is CASSYSNILNSPLHF.

A single count supports this clone. V is TRBV2 and J is TRBJ1-1, with TRBD1 as a possible D gene (6 bases). Germline V gene sequence: CDR1 SNHLY, CDR2 FYNNEI. The CDR3 has 14 residues. Trimming stripped 4 bases from V and 6 bases from J, with 15 bases between. This chain's CDR3 is CASSGPGVGSEAFF. The CDR3 DNA follows: TGTGCCAGCAGTGGCCCAGGGGTTGGGTCTGAAGCTTTCTTT.

The rearrangement links TRBV29-1 to TRBJ2-5; D is unresolved. Trimming took 8 bases from V and 4 from J, leaving 14 bases between them. This CDR3 comprises 12 residues. Germline CDR1 SQVTM, CDR2 ANQGSEA. CDR3 nucleotide sequence: TGCAGCTTCACCGGATCTGGAGAGACCCAGTACTTC. Translating gives CSFTGSGETQYF.

The rearrangement uses TRBV7-2 and TRBJ1-1; D not certain. V shed 4 bases and J shed 5 bases, with 2 bases lying between them. The CDR3 contains 10 residues. Germline V lookup: CDR1 SGHTA, CDR2 FQGNSA. DNA of the CDR3: TGTGCCAGCAGCTATACTGAAGCTTTCTTT. Translation gives CASSYTEAFF.

This chain connects TRBV10-3 to TRBJ2-7; perhaps TRBD2 as D (7 bases). The V gene's germline CDR1 is ENHRY and CDR2 SYGVKD. The V gene lost 3 bases and the J gene lost 3 bases, with 9 bases spanning the gap. The CDR3 runs to 13 residues. CDR3 residues: CAISEGGGYEQYF. The CDR3 region has the DNA TGTGCCATCAGTGAAGGGGGGGGCTACGAGCAGTACTTC.

This chain links TRBV28 with TRBJ2-6, with D perhaps matching TRBD1 (5 bases). The germline V gene encodes CDR1 MDHEN and CDR2 SYDVKM. V lost 6 bases and J lost 0, with 12 bases in between. The CDR3 covers 16 residues. The CDR3 nucleotides read TGTGCCAGCAGCAAGACAGCCTTCTCTGGGGCCAACGTCCTGACTTTC. This encodes CASSKTAFSGANVLTF.

In its sample, this clone was seen a few times. The V and J genes are TRBV19 and TRBJ2-3; D is uncertain. With 5 bases removed from V and 4 bases from J, the gap between germline ends came to 10 bases. The germline V gene encodes CDR1 LNHDA and CDR2 SQIVND (reference sequence). The CDR3 is 13 residues long. The CDR3 coding sequence is TGTGCCAGTAGTGCCGTAAGAGCAGATACGCAGTATTTT. Translating it yields CASSAVRADTQYF.

This chain joins TRBV10-3 and TRBJ1-5, with D hard to call. CDR1 is ENHRY, CDR2 SYGVKD, per germline. The CDR3 is made up of 16 amino acids. Deletions cut 0 bases from V and 6 bases from J, with 15 bases between. CDR3 region: CAISESMGLGSQPQHF. The CDR3 bases are TGTGCCATCAGTGAGTCGATGGGATTGGGGAGTCAGCCCCAGCATTTT.

V is TRBV5-1 and J is TRBJ1-3; TRBD1 matches 7 bases. Unmatched junction bases numbered 7, after V lost 4 bases and J lost 0 bases. Germline loops: CDR1 SGHRS, CDR2 YFSETQ. CDR3 length equals 16 residues. CDR3 in DNA: TGCGCCAGCAGCCGCCGACAGGGACCCTCTGGAAACACCATATATTTT. Amino acids: CASSRRQGPSGNTIYF. The full variable domain, completed using reference TRBV5-1 and TRBJ1-3, is KAGVTQTPRYLIKTRGQQVTLSCSPISGHRSVSWYQQTPGQGLQFLFEYFSETQRNKGNFPGRFSGRQFSNSRSEMNVSTLELGDSALYLCASSRRQGPSGNTIYFGEGSWLTVV.

The V and J genes are TRBV19 and TRBJ1-2, with D tentatively TRBD1 (5 bases). The ends were cut back, 6 bases at V and 3 bases at J, with 23 bases in the middle. CDR1 is LNHDA and CDR2 is SQIVND in the germline V gene (reference sequence). This CDR3 spans 17 amino acids. CDR3 residues: CASSHRVGGIGDYGYTF. DNA for the CDR3: TGTGCCAGTAGCCATCGTGTCGGGGGTATTGGTGACTATGGCTACACCTTC.

The V gene is TRBV5-4, the J gene TRBJ2-6; 9 positions match TRBD1. The germline CDR1 and CDR2 sequences are SGHNT and YYREEE (reference sequence). The CDR3 consists of 17 residues. J lost 2 bases, V lost 6 bases, and 9 bases had no gene match. This CDR3 reads CASNLPTGGPGANVLTF. The CDR3 DNA reads as TGTGCCAGCAACCTCCCTACAGGGGGCCCTGGGGCCAACGTCCTGACTTTC. The full variable domain, completed using reference TRBV5-4 and TRBJ2-6, is ETGVTQSPTHLIKTRGQQVTLRCSSQSGHNTVSWYQQALGQGPQFIFQYYREEENGRGNFPPRFSGLQFPNYSSELNVNALELDDSALYLCASNLPTGGPGANVLTFGAGSRLTVL.

The gene calls are TRBV29-1 and TRBJ1-1; TRBD1 aligns across 8 bases. The CDR3 is 15 residues long. The V gene end was trimmed by 4 bases and the J gene end by 8 bases; junction bases not matched to a gene: 15. Germline V gives CDR1 SQVTM, CDR2 ANQGSEA. CDR3 sequence: CSVGALGQAPSEAFF. CDR3 nucleotide sequence: TGCAGCGTTGGAGCTTTGGGACAGGCCCCGTCCGAAGCTTTCTTT.

This chain connects TRBV5-6 to TRBJ1-6; 8 bases line up with TRBD1. With 2 bases clipped from V and 10 bases from J, the junction kept 8 bases outside the gene matches. Germline-derived CDR1 and CDR2 are SGHDT and YYEEEE. The CDR3 extends over 15 amino acids. The CDR3 DNA reads TGTGCCAGCAGCTTAGGACAGGGTATTGGGTCACCCCTCCACTTT. Residues: CASSLGQGIGSPLHF.

The V and J genes are TRBV5-1 and TRBJ1-1, with TRBD1 identical over 9 bases. CDR3 length: 14 amino acids. Germline loops: CDR1 SGHRS, CDR2 YFSETQ. After removal of 2 bases from V and 7 bases from J, the junction contained 6 bases not matched to a gene. The CDR3 reads CASSLDRGGNEAFF. Here the CDR3 DNA reads TGCGCCAGCAGCTTAGACAGGGGGGGTAATGAAGCTTTCTTT. Combining the CDR3 with reference TRBV5-1 and TRBJ1-1 gives the whole variable domain KAGVTQTPRYLIKTRGQQVTLSCSPISGHRSVSWYQQTPGQGLQFLFEYFSETQRNKGNFPGRFSGRQFSNSRSEMNVSTLELGDSALYLCASSLDRGGNEAFFGQGTRLTVV.

The chain is built from TRBV9 and TRBJ1-2; D might be TRBD1 (5 bases). V shed 4 bases and J shed 8 bases, with 15 bases lying between them. Looked up from germline, CDR1 is SGDLS and CDR2 is YYNGEE. The length of the CDR3 is 13 residues. Here the CDR3 DNA reads TGTGCCAGCAGCCCCCAGGGAGGTTTAGGCTACACCTTC. Translated, it gives CASSPQGGLGYTF.

In the case of this clone: One end of the junction fails to match germline, which may point to a read error. The rearrangement uses TRBV15 and TRBJ2-7; D uncertain. This CDR3 comprises 13 residues. The germline V gene encodes CDR1 LNHNV and CDR2 YYDKDF (reference sequence). CDR3 loop: CATSRETVGAAEF. CDR3 in DNA: TGTGCCACCAGCAGAGAGACCGTAGGCGCCGCCGAATTC.

As to this clone: A junction end diverges from the germline sequence, so it may reflect a read error. The chain links TRBV7-2 to TRBJ1-2; the D gene is possibly TRBD1 (5 bases). Germline CDR1 is SGHTA and CDR2 is FQGNSA. CDR3 length: 16 amino acids. CDR3 nucleotide sequence: TGTGCCAGCAGCCTAGCGGGGACGGGTCTGAACTATGGCTACACCTTC. Its protein is CASSLAGTGLNYGYTF.

The chain couples TRBV29-1 to TRBJ1-1; D is ambiguous. This CDR3 contains 14 residues. The V and J ends lost 7 bases and 1 base respectively, with 16 bases between them. Looked up from germline, CDR1 is SQVTM and CDR2 is ANQGSEA. CDR3 loop: CSAWLHPGNTEAFF. In nucleotides, the CDR3 is TGCAGCGCCTGGCTACACCCCGGGAACACTGAAGCTTTCTTT.

This sequence joins TRBV10-3 and TRBJ1-2; D call uncertain. Trimming stripped 4 bases from V and 7 bases from J, with 10 bases between. Germline V CDR1 and CDR2: ENHRY, SYGVKD. The CDR3 has 12 residues. The CDR3 sequence is CAISVASGGYTF. DNA of the CDR3: TGTGCCATCAGTGTAGCGTCGGGTGGCTACACCTTC.

The chain employs TRBV7-9 and TRBJ2-2; no clear D gene. Looked up from germline, CDR1 is SEHNR and CDR2 is FQNEAQ (reference sequence). Trimming took 0 bases from V and 6 from J, leaving 8 bases between them. CDR3 size: 14 residues. The CDR3 sequence is CASSLAFGAGELFF. The CDR3, as DNA: TGTGCCAGCAGCTTAGCGTTTGGTGCCGGGGAGCTGTTTTTT.

The rearrangement uses TRBV10-3 and TRBJ1-6, with 7 bases aligning to TRBD1. The germline gives CDR1 ENHRY, CDR2 SYGVKD. V lost 11 bases, J lost 5 bases, and 12 bases stayed unmatched. The CDR3 has 15 residues. As DNA, the CDR3 is TGTGCCGCCAGCCGGGACAGCGCTGATAATTCACCCCTCCACTTT. This translates into CAASRDSADNSPLHF.